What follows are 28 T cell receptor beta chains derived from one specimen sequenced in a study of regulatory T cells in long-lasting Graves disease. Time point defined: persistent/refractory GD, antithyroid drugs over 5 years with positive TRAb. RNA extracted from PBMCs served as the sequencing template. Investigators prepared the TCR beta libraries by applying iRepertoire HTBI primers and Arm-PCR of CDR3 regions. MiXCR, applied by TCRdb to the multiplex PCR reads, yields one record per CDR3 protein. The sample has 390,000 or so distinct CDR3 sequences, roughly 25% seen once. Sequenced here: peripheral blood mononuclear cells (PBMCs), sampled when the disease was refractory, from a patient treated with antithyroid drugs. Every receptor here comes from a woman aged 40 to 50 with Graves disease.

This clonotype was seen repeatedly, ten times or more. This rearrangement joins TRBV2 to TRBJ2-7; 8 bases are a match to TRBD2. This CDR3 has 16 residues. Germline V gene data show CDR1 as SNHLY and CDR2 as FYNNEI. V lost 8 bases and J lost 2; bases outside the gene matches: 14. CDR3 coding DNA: TGTGCCAGCTCGGGAGGGAGCTCGCCTTTTGCCTACGAGCAGTACTTC. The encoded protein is CASSGGSSPFAYEQYF.

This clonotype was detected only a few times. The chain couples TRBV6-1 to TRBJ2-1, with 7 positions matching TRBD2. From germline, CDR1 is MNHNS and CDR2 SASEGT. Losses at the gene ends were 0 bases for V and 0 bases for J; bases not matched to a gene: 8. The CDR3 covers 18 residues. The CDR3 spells CASSEALGIAGSYNEQFF. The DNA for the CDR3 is TGTGCCAGCAGTGAAGCGCTTGGAATAGCGGGCTCCTACAATGAGCAGTTCTTC.

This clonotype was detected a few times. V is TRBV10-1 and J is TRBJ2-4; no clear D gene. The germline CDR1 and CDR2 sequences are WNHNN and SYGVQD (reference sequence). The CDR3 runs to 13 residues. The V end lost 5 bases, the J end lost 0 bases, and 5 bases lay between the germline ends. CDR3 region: CASSLQAKNIQYF. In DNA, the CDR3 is TGCGCCAGCAGTCTCCAAGCCAAAAACATTCAGTACTTC.

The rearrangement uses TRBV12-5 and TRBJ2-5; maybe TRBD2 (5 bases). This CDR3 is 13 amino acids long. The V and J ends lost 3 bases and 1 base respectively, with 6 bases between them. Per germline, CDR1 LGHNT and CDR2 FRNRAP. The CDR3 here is CASGFGGQETQYF. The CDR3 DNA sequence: TGTGCTAGTGGTTTTGGAGGCCAAGAGACCCAGTACTTC.

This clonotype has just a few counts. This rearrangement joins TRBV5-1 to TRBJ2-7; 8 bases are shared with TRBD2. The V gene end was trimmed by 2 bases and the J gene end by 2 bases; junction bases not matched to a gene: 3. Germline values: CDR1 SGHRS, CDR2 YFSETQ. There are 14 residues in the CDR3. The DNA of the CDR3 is TGCGCCAGCAGCTTTAGCGGGACAACCTACGAGCAGTACTTC. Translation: CASSFSGTTYEQYF.

CDR3 bases: TGTGCCAGCAGGGAACTAGCGGGAGCCTACGAGCAGTACTTC. Protein sequence: CASRELAGAYEQYF. The chain recombines TRBV2 with TRBJ2-7; 11 positions agree with TRBD2. CDR3 length: 14 residues. The V gene's germline CDR1 is SNHLY and CDR2 FYNNEI. V lost 6 bases to trimming and J lost 2 bases; unmatched junction nucleotides: 3.

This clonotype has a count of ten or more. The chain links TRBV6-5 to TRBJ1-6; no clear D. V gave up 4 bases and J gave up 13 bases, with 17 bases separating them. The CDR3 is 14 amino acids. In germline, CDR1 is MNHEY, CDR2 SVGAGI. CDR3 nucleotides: TGTGCCAGCAGTTCTCTCTTACCCGGGAATCCCCTCCACTTT. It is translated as CASSSLLPGNPLHF.

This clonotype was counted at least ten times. The DNA of the CDR3 is TGTGCCAGCAGCTTAAGGGAAGAGCAGTACTTC. It is translated as CASSLREEQYF. This sequence joins TRBV7-9 and TRBJ2-7, with no clear D. The CDR3 covers 11 residues. CDR1 SEHNR and CDR2 FQNEAQ come from the germline V gene (reference sequence). The V gene lost 2 bases and the J gene lost 7 bases, with 6 bases spanning the gap.

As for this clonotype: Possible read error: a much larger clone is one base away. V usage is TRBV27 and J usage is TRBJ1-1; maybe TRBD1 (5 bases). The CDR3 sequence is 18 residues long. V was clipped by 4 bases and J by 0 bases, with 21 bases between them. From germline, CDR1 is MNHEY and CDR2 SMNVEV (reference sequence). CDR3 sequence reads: CASSSPPGAESMNTEAFF. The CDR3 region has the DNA TGTGCCAGCAGTTCACCTCCCGGGGCAGAAAGCATGAACACTGAAGCTTTCTTT.

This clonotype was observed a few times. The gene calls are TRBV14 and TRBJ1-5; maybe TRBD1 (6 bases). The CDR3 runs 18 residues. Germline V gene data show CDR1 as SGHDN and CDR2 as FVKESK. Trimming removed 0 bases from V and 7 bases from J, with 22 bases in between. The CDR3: CASSQDCGKAGQGQPQHF. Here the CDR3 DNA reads TGTGCCAGCAGCCAAGATTGTGGGAAAGCGGGGCAGGGGCAGCCCCAGCATTTT.

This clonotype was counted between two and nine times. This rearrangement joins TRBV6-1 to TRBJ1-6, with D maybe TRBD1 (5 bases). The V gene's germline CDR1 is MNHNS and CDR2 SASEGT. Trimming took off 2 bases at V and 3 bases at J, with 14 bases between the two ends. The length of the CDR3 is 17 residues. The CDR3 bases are TGTGCCAGCAGTGAATGGGGACCAGCGGACTATAATTCACCCCTCCACTTT. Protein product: CASSEWGPADYNSPLHF.

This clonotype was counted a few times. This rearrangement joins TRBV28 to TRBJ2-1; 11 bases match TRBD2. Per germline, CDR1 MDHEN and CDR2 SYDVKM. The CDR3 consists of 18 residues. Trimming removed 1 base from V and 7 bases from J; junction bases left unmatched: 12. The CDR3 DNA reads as TGTGCCAGCAGTTTATTTCTGGGTAGCGGGAGGGTTGGTAATGAGCAGTTCTTC. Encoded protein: CASSLFLGSGRVGNEQFF.

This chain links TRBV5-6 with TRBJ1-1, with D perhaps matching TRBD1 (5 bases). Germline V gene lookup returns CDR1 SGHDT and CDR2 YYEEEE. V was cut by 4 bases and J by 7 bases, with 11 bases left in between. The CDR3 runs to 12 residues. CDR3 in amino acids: CASSPPGNEAFF. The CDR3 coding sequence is TGTGCCAGCAGCCCTCCAGGGAATGAAGCTTTCTTT.

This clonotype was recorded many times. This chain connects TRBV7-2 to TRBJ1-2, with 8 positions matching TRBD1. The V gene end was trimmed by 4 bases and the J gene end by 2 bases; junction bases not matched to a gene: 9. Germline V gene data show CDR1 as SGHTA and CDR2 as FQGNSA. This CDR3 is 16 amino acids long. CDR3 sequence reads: CASSSTRTGLNYGYTF. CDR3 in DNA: TGTGCCAGCAGCTCAACCCGGACAGGGTTGAACTATGGCTACACCTTC.

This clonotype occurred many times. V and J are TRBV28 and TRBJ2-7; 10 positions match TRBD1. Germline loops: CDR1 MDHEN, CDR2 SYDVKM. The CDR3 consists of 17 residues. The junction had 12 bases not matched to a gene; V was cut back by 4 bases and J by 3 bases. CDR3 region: CASSSGQGIGPYYEQYF. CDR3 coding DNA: TGTGCCAGCAGTTCGGGACAGGGGATAGGCCCATACTACGAGCAGTACTTC.

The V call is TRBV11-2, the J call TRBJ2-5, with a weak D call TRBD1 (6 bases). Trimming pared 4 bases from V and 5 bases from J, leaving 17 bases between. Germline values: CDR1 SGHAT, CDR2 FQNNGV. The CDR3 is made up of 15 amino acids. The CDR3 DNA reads TGTGCCAGCAGCTGGGGGCTAGCTCCGGGGGAGACCCAGTACTTC. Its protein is CASSWGLAPGETQYF.

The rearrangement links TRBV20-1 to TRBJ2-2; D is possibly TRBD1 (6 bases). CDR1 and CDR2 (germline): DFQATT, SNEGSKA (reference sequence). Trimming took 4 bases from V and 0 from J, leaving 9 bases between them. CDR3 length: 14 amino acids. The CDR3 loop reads CSAKGTPNTGELFF. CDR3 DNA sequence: TGCAGTGCTAAGGGGACACCGAACACCGGGGAGCTGTTTTTT.

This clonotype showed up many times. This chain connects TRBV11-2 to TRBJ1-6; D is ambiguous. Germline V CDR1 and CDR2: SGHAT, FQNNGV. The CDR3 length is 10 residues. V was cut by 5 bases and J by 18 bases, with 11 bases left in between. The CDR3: CASSKAPDHF. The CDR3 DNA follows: TGTGCCAGCAGCAAAGCTCCCGACCACTTT.

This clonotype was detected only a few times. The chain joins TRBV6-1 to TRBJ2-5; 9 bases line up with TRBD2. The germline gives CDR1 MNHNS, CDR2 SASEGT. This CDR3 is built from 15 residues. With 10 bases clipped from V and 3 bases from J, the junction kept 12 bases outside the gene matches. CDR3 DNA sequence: TGTGCCATCCTATCATCGGCTAGCGGGAAAGAGACCCAGTACTTC. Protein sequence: CAILSSASGKETQYF.

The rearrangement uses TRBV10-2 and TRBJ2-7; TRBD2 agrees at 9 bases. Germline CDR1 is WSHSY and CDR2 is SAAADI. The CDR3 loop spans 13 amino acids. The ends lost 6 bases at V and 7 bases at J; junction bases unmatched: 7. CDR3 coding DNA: TGCGCCAGCAGGGTAGCGGGAGTAGATGAGCAGTACTTC. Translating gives CASRVAGVDEQYF.

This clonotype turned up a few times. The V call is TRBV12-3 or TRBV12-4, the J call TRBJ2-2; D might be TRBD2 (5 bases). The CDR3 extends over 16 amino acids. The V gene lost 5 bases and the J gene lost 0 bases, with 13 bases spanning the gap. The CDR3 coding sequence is TGTGCCAGCAGTCCGTCGGGGAACACGAACACCGGGGAGCTGTTTTTT. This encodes CASSPSGNTNTGELFF.

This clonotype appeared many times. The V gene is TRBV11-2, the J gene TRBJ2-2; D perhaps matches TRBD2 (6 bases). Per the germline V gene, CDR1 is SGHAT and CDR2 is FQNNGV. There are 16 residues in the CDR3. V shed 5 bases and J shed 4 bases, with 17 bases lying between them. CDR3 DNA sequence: TGTGCCAGCAGCAAGATCGCCGGGACTCCCACCGGGGAGCTGTTTTTT. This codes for CASSKIAGTPTGELFF.

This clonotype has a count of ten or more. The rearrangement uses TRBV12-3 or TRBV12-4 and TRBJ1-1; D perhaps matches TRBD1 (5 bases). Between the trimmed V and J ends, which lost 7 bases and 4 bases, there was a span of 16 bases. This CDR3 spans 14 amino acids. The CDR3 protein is CASTLGGGGTEAFF. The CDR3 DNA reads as TGTGCCAGCACTCTTGGGGGAGGTGGCACTGAAGCTTTCTTT.

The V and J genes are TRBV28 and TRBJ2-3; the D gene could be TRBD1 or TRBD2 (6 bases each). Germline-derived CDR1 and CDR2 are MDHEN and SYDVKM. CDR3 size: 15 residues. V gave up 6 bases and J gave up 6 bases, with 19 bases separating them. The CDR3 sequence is CASREGGGPLDTQYF. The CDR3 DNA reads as TGTGCCAGCAGGGAAGGGGGAGGCCCCTTGGATACGCAGTATTTT. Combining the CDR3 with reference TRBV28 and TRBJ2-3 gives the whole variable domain DVKVTQSSRYLVKRTGEKVFLECVQDMDHENMFWYRQDPGLGLRLIYFSYDVKMKEKGDIPEGYSVSREKKERFSLILESASTNQTSMYLCASREGGGPLDTQYFGPGTRLTVL.

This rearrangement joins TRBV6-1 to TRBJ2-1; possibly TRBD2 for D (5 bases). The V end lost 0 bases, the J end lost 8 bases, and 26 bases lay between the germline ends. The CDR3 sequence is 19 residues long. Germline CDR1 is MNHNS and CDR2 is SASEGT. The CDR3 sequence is CASSEALLRRVPPPHEQFF. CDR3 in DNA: TGTGCCAGCAGTGAAGCGCTTCTTAGGCGGGTTCCGCCTCCCCATGAGCAGTTCTTC.

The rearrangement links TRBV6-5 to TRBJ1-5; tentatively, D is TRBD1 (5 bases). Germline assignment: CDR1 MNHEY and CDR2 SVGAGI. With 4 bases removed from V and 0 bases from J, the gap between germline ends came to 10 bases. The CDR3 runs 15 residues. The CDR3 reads CASSWAGSSNQPQHF. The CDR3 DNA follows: TGTGCCAGCAGTTGGGCAGGGTCTAGCAATCAGCCCCAGCATTTT.

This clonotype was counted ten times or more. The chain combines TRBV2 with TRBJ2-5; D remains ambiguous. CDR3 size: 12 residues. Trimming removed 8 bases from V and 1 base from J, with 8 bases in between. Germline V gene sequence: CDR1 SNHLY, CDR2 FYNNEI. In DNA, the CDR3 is TGTGCCAGCCTGGGTTTCCAAGAGACCCAGTACTTC. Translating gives CASLGFQETQYF.

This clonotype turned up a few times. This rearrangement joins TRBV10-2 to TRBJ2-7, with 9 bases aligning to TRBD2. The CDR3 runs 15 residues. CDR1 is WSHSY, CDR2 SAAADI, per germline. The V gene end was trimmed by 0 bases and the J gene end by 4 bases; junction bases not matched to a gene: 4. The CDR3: CASSESLAGRYEQYF. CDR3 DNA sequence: TGCGCCAGCAGTGAGTCTCTAGCGGGAAGGTACGAGCAGTACTTC.